The rows below give T cell receptor beta chains drawn from one sample of a study of cytomegalovirus exposure and HLA in healthy donors. Here immunoSEQ multiplex PCR was the method, and the copy in TCRdb shows in-frame clones only, minus some. The sample carries around 100,000 clones, approximately 73% recorded once. The specimen sequenced was PBMCs. These TCRs come from a man aged 35 to 55 in good health and CMV-seronegative. CDR3s include the opening cysteine and the closing phenylalanine or tryptophan.

j_call,v_call,cdr3_aa
TRBJ2-3,TRBV6-5,CASRGLHLTDTQYF
TRBJ2-3,TRBV30,CAWSVGGVGTDTQYF
TRBJ1-2,TRBV27,CASSPLGQVYGYTF
TRBJ1-2,TRBV2,CASSSRGYGYTF
TRBJ2-5,TRBV4-2,CASSQDSASGVPQETQYF
TRBJ1-1,TRBV7-9,CASSMGGSTEAFF
TRBJ2-1,TRBV20-1,CSVRDSPGGVF
TRBJ1-1,TRBV30,CAWRPLIANTEAFF
TRBJ2-3,TRBV6-1,CASRTLTATDTQYF
TRBJ2-3,TRBV28,CASAIQSDTQYF
TRBJ1-6,TRBV29-1,CSVETGRNSPLHF
TRBJ2-5,TRBV7-2,CASSPRQGETQYF
TRBJ2-3,TRBV5-4,CASRPTLAIATDTQYF
TRBJ2-7,TRBV18,CASSRGLAGGPSSYEQYF
TRBJ1-1,TRBV4-1,CASSQYGGAPLNTEAFF
TRBJ1-2,TRBV19,CASSVVYGYTF
TRBJ2-5,TRBV5-6,CASSLIRIPQETQYF
TRBJ2-1,TRBV7-6,CASSSQRGGQFF
TRBJ2-3,TRBV6-5,CASSYSRRGGTDTQYF
TRBJ1-1,TRBV27,CASSFSPVPSMNTEAFF
.,TRBV6-1,CASSVTSGGTYEQYF
TRBJ1-5,TRBV27,CASSPGIVSSNQPQHF
TRBJ2-2,TRBV2,CASSGDSLVGELFF
TRBJ2-1,TRBV29-1,CSVEGRIGGGTSGGYNEQFF
TRBJ1-1,TRBV7-2,CASSLRGQGVPEAFF
TRBJ2-7,TRBV7-9,CASSRFRDSGSSYEQYF
TRBJ2-7,TRBV5-4,CASSPRLAGGPGSYEQYF
TRBJ1-1,TRBV6-5,CASSPDRVFTEAFF
TRBJ2-1,TRBV5-1,CASSLDKHNEQFF
TRBJ2-1,TRBV19,CASSTTYAYNEQFF
TRBJ2-3,TRBV4-3,CASSLWVAGSTDTQYF
TRBJ1-3,TRBV29-1,CSVGGGIGGNTIYF
TRBJ2-1,TRBV7-9,CASSSNNEQFF